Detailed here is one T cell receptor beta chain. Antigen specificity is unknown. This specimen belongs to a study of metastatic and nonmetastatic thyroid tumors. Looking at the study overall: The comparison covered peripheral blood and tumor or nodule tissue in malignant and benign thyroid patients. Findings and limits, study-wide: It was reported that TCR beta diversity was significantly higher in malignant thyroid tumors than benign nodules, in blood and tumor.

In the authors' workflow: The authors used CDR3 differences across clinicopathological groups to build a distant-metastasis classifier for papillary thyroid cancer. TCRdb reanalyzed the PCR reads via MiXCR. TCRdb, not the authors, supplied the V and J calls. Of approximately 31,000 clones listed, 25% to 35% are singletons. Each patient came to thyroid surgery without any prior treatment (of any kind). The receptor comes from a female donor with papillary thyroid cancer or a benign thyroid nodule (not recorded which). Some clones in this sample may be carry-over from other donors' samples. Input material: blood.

The CDR3 nucleotides read TGCGCCAGCAGCCCCTTAACGGACCTACTCCCTCTCTATGGCTACACCTTC. Translated: CASSPLTDLLPLYGYTF. The chain links TRBV5-1 to TRBJ1-2; the D is unclear. Looked up from germline, CDR1 is SGHRS and CDR2 is YFSETQ. CDR3 length: 17 residues. Trimming left V 4 bases short and J 4 bases short, with 23 bases between.